Listed below are T cell receptor beta chains from one sample, sequenced in a study of T cell responses to AZD1222 COVID-19 vaccine. TCRdb's copy holds only in-frame clones and misses some; the assay was immunoSEQ multiplex PCR. This sample carries 95,000 to 150,000 clones, about 92% of them seen once, and the ten largest clones take more than 6%. The source material was peripheral blood, sampled 28 days after the second AZD1222 dose. The receptor set was obtained from an adult who received the AZD1222 COVID-19 vaccine. Each CDR3 is given with its conserved first and last residue. Each record gives: D gene, V gene, clone size, J gene, CDR3 length, CDR3 DNA, CDR3 protein. A D gene is named only where the DNA matches it firmly. Clone size is shown for a subset of rows, as once, few, many or a class of expanded clone.

TRBD1,TRBV28,few,TRBJ1-2,14,TGTGCCAGCATGGTACAGGGGGCGGACTATGGCTACACCTTC,CASMVQGADYGYTF
TRBD1,TRBV7-9,NA,TRBJ2-7,14,TGTGCCAGCAGCCCTAGACAGGGCTCCTACGAGCAGTACTTC,CASSPRQGSYEQYF
NA,TRBV4-2,NA,TRBJ1-2,16,TGTGCCAGCAGCCAGTCCCAGGGTAAGCCTAACTATGGCTACACCTTC,CASSQSQGKPNYGYTF
NA,TRBV2,NA,TRBJ2-3,13,TGTGCCAGCATCCCCCGGGTCACAGATACGCAGTATTTT,CASIPRVTDTQYF
NA,TRBV5-5,NA,TRBJ2-7,15,TGTGCCAGCAGCTTGGTTCGAGGCCGACAATACGAGCAGTACTTC,CASSLVRGRQYEQYF
NA,TRBV7-9,NA,TRBJ1-2,15,TGTGCCAGCAGCTTAGTCCAAATCGGGTTGGGAGGCTACACCTTC,CASSLVQIGLGGYTF
NA,TRBV12-3/TRBV12-4,once,TRBJ1-1,13,TGTGCCAGCAGCCCCCCTCGGGGGACTGAAGCTTTCTTT,CASSPPRGTEAFF
TRBD1,TRBV11-3,NA,TRBJ2-7,15,TGTGCCAGCAGCTTAGAGGTAGCAGGGACAGGTGAGCAGTACTTC,CASSLEVAGTGEQYF
NA,TRBV7-9,NA,TRBJ1-6,14,TGTGCCAGCAGCGTCAGGGCTAATAATTCACCCCTCCACTTT,CASSVRANNSPLHF
NA,TRBV6-1,NA,TRBJ1-3,15,TGTGCCAGCAGTGAAGCGTTAGCCTTGGCGGACACCATATATTTT,CASSEALALADTIYF
TRBD1,TRBV28,NA,TRBJ2-7,16,TGTGCCAGCAGTTTACCGAGACAGGGGGCAGGAGGCGAGCAGTACTTC,CASSLPRQGAGGEQYF
TRBD2,TRBV5-1,NA,TRBJ2-7,15,TGCGCCAGCAGGTGGGGACTAGCGGGACCCTACGAGCAGTACTTC,CASRWGLAGPYEQYF
NA,TRBV18,NA,TRBJ1-4,13,TGTGCCAGCTCACTCTCCTTACAGGAAAAACTGTTTTTT,CASSLSLQEKLFF
NA,TRBV5-1,NA,TRBJ2-1,14,TGCGCCAGCAGCTTGGAGTGGGGGCCTAGTGAGCAGTTCTTC,CASSLEWGPSEQFF
NA,TRBV6-1,once,TRBJ1-3,15,TGTGCCAGCAGTGAAGCGGAGACAGCGGGAAACACCATATATTTT,CASSEAETAGNTIYF
NA,TRBV7-9,NA,TRBJ1-4,14,TGTGCCAGCAGCTTTAACGCCGCGGGTGAAAAACTGTTTTTT,CASSFNAAGEKLFF
NA,TRBV7-2,NA,TRBJ1-1,14,TGTGCCAGCAGCTTAGTGGGAGCGAACACTGAAGCTTTCTTT,CASSLVGANTEAFF
TRBD1,TRBV5-1,NA,TRBJ1-6,14,TGCGCCAGCAGCGAGGGACAGGGTGGATCACCCCTCCACTTT,CASSEGQGGSPLHF
NA,TRBV28,NA,TRBJ1-2,12,TGTGCCAGCAGTTTTCAGGGCAGGGCGAGCACCTTC,CASSFQGRASTF
TRBD1,TRBV29-1,NA,TRBJ2-3,15,TGCAGCGTTGCCCCTGGGACAGGGGGTTTAGATACGCAGTATTTT,CSVAPGTGGLDTQYF
TRBD1,TRBV2,NA,TRBJ2-2,16,TGTGCCAGCAGCGCCCTTACAGGGGCGAACACCGGGGAGCTGTTTTTT,CASSALTGANTGELFF
NA,TRBV28,NA,TRBJ1-6,14,TGTGCCAGCAGTACCTCGGCGGGGGGCTCACCCCTCCACTTT,CASSTSAGGSPLHF
NA,TRBV6-6,NA,TRBJ1-6,12,TGTGCCAGCAGTCTACAAAATTCACCCCTCCACTTT,CASSLQNSPLHF
NA,TRBV19,NA,TRBJ2-6,13,TGTGCCAGTGTGGCCTCTGGGGCCAACGTCCTGACTTTC,CASVASGANVLTF
NA,TRBV5-1,NA,TRBJ1-1,13,TGCGCCAGCAGCCTCAGGGAGAACACTGAAGCTTTCTTT,CASSLRENTEAFF
NA,TRBV6-5,NA,TRBJ1-2,14,TGTGCCAGCAGGGGCGACGGAAAGCTCTATGGCTACACCTTC,CASRGDGKLYGYTF
TRBD1,TRBV7-2,NA,TRBJ2-3,17,TGTGCCAGCAGCTTAGTAGAGGGGGACAGTCGTTACAATACGCAGTATTTT,CASSLVEGDSRYNTQYF
NA,TRBV19,NA,TRBJ1-6,13,TGTGCCAGTAGTATAGGCGGCAATTCACCCCTCCACTTT,CASSIGGNSPLHF
NA,TRBV7-2,NA,TRBJ1-5,15,TGTGCCAGCAGCTTGACAGCAAATAGCAATCAGCCCCAGCATTTT,CASSLTANSNQPQHF
NA,TRBV19,NA,TRBJ2-3,16,TGTGCCAGTAGTACCCTCTCTACAGGGCGCACAGATACGCAGTATTTT,CASSTLSTGRTDTQYF
NA,TRBV15,NA,TRBJ1-6,12,TGTGCCACCAGCAATGGAAATTCACCCCTCCACTTT,CATSNGNSPLHF
NA,TRBV7-2,NA,TRBJ1-2,15,TGTGCCAGCAGCTTAGCCACAGGAACTAACTATGGCTACACCTTC,CASSLATGTNYGYTF
NA,TRBV28,NA,TRBJ1-1,12,TGTGCCAGCAGTCGAGGAAGGACTGAAGCTTTCTTT,CASSRGRTEAFF
TRBD1,TRBV4-2,NA,TRBJ2-3,16,TGTGCCAGCAGCCCACTGGGACAGGAAGACACAGATACGCAGTATTTT,CASSPLGQEDTDTQYF
NA,TRBV2,few,TRBJ1-3,15,TGTGCCAGCAGTGAGGGCCGGGGCAGCGGAAACACCATATATTTT,CASSEGRGSGNTIYF
NA,TRBV21-1,NA,TRBJ1-5,17,TGTGCCAGCAGCAAATTTGTCCGGGACAGAAGCAATCAGCCCCAGCATTTT,CASSKFVRDRSNQPQHF
TRBD1,TRBV3-1/TRBV3-2,NA,TRBJ1-1,18,TGTGCCAGCAGCCGCCTACAGGGGGCCTCTGGGATGAACACTGAAGCTTTCTTT,CASSRLQGASGMNTEAFF
NA,TRBV29-1,NA,TRBJ1-2,14,TGCAGCGTTGTCCCAACGCGACAAGACTATGGCTACACCTTC,CSVVPTRQDYGYTF
NA,TRBV24-1,NA,TRBJ2-1,15,TGTGCCACCAGTGTCGGCGGCGAAGGGGGTTCCGAGCAGTTCTTC,CATSVGGEGGSEQFF
NA,TRBV18,NA,TRBJ1-6,14,TGTGCCAGCTCACCTTTGGAACAAAATTCACCCCTCCACTTT,CASSPLEQNSPLHF
NA,TRBV15,NA,TRBJ2-7,14,TGTGCCACCAGCAGACAGGGAACCAACTACGAGCAGTACTTC,CATSRQGTNYEQYF
TRBD1,TRBV7-9,NA,TRBJ2-7,14,TGTGCCAGCAGCCCGATTTGGACAGGGAACGAGCAGTACTTC,CASSPIWTGNEQYF
TRBD1,TRBV4-1,NA,TRBJ1-3,22,TGCGCCAGCAGCCAGGCGAACCAACCCCAGGCAGGGGGTAGAGATTCTGGAAACACCATATATTTT,CASSQANQPQAGGRDSGNTIYF
NA,TRBV19,NA,TRBJ1-5,14,TGTGCCAGTAGCTTTGACTTTAGCAATCAGCCCCAGCATTTT,CASSFDFSNQPQHF
TRBD1,TRBV19,once,TRBJ2-7,15,TGTGCCAGTAGTATGACAGGGGGCCCTTTCTACGAGCAGTACTTC,CASSMTGGPFYEQYF
TRBD1,TRBV29-1,NA,TRBJ1-1,12,TGCAGCGTTTACAGGGGTAAGGGTGAAGCTTTCTTT,CSVYRGKGEAFF
NA,TRBV28,once,TRBJ1-4,14,TGTGCCAGCAGTCTGACAGGCCTTAATGAAAAACTGTTTTTT,CASSLTGLNEKLFF
TRBD1,TRBV28,NA,TRBJ1-5,16,TGTGCCAGCTGGCGGACAGGGGGCCGAAACAATCAGCCCCAGCATTTT,CASWRTGGRNNQPQHF
NA,TRBV6-5,NA,TRBJ1-4,14,TGTGCCAGCAGTTGGACACGTACTAATGAAAAACTGTTTTTT,CASSWTRTNEKLFF
NA,TRBV19,NA,TRBJ1-5,14,TGTGCCAGTAGTGCGGGGGCGAGGCACCAGCCCCAGCATTTT,CASSAGARHQPQHF
NA,TRBV3-1/TRBV3-2,NA,TRBJ1-5,13,TGTGCCAGCAGCCAAGAAGGTAGTCAGCCCCAGCATTTT,CASSQEGSQPQHF
NA,TRBV28,NA,TRBJ1-1,13,TGTGCCAGCAGGGACGGGTCCAATGCACAAGCTTTCTTT,CASRDGSNAQAFF
NA,TRBV24-1,NA,TRBJ1-2,14,TGTGCCACCAGTGATTTTCGAGAAAACTATGGCTACACCTTC,CATSDFRENYGYTF